Listed here are 21 T cell receptor beta chains from one sample, sequenced in a study of cytomegalovirus exposure and HLA in healthy donors. PCR used 60 Vbeta primers and 13 Jbeta primers. TCRdb's table, derived via immunoSEQ multiplex PCR, lists solely in-frame clones and lacks some. The repertoire holds about 190,000 clones, around four fifths seen once, with approximately 1.6% in the top ten. The sample was PBMCs. All receptors come from a man aged 35 to 55 in good health and CMV-seropositive.

The chain joins TRBV11-3 to TRBJ2-2; no clear D gene. This CDR3 has 11 amino acids. CDR1 is SGHNT and CDR2 is YENEEA in the germline V gene. With 7 bases removed from V and 4 bases from J, the gap between germline ends came to 4 bases. The CDR3 sequence is CASTLTGELFF. The CDR3 nucleotides are TGTGCCAGCACCCTCACCGGGGAGCTGTTTTTT.

This clone was counted only a few times. The chain is built from TRBV4-1 and TRBJ2-7; no clear D gene. V was shortened by 5 bases and J by 3 bases, with 11 bases between the two germline ends. From germline, CDR1 is MGHRA and CDR2 YSYEKL. The CDR3 extends over 13 amino acids. The CDR3 DNA reads TGCGCCAGCAGCAACGGGTTAAACTACGAGCAGTACTTC. This sequence encodes CASSNGLNYEQYF.

This chain uses TRBV4-3 with TRBJ1-2; weak D call: TRBD1 (5 bases). Germline CDR1 reads LGHNA; CDR2 reads YSLEER. This CDR3 is 15 amino acids long. Trimming removed 2 bases at V and 2 bases at J, with 12 bases between. The CDR3 coding sequence is TGCGCCAGCAGCCAATCCCAAAGACAGAACTATGGCTACACCTTC. Translation gives CASSQSQRQNYGYTF.

This clone was observed at least ten times. The chain joins TRBV5-4 to TRBJ1-1; TRBD1 might be the D (5 bases). Per germline, CDR1 SGHNT and CDR2 YYREEE (reference sequence). Trimming shortened V by 3 bases and J by 4 bases, and 16 bases separated the two germline ends. CDR3 length equals 15 residues. The CDR3 nucleotides read TGTGCCAGCAGCTCCCGACAGAGGACGGGCACTGAAGCTTTCTTT. Translation gives CASSSRQRTGTEAFF.

The gene calls are TRBV30 and TRBJ1-2; 7 nucleotides match TRBD1. Germline trimming cut 8 bases from V and 6 bases from J; bases unmatched to any gene: 18. The germline gives CDR1 GTSNPN, CDR2 SVGIG (reference sequence). The CDR3 is made up of 15 amino acids. The chain's CDR3 is CALERGQGGAHGYTF. The CDR3 nucleotides read TGTGCCCTGGAAAGAGGCCAAGGGGGCGCACATGGCTACACCTTC.

The chain has TRBV19 and TRBJ2-5, with TRBD1 identical over 7 bases. This CDR3 spans 14 amino acids. Per the germline V gene, CDR1 is LNHDA and CDR2 is SQIVND (reference sequence). V dropped 10 bases and J dropped 2; count of bases not matched to a gene: 10. The CDR3 loop is CATSLTGTQETQYF. The CDR3 region has the DNA TGTGCCACCTCCCTGACAGGGACGCAAGAGACCCAGTACTTC.

In this sample, this clone turned up once. The chain combines TRBV5-4 with TRBJ1-1, with D perhaps matching TRBD1 (5 bases). The V end lost 0 bases, the J end lost 1 base, and 10 bases lay between the germline ends. Germline V gene lookup returns CDR1 SGHNT and CDR2 YYREEE (reference sequence). This CDR3 is built from 15 residues. CDR3 sequence: CASSLDAGGNTEAFF. DNA of the CDR3: TGTGCCAGCAGCTTGGATGCGGGGGGGAACACTGAAGCTTTCTTT.

The chain has TRBV5-1 and TRBJ2-1; 11 bases are shared with TRBD2. Unmatched junction bases numbered 8, after V lost 4 bases and J lost 8 bases. This CDR3 spans 15 amino acids. CDR1 is SGHRS and CDR2 is YFSETQ in the germline V gene. CDR3 residues: CASSKLAGVAHEQFF. The CDR3 nucleotides read TGCGCCAGCAGCAAACTAGCGGGAGTCGCCCATGAGCAGTTCTTC.

V and J are TRBV6-5 and TRBJ1-1; D gene uncertain. Trimming stripped 4 bases from V and 6 bases from J, with 9 bases between. The V gene's germline CDR1 is MNHEY and CDR2 SVGAGI. The CDR3 totals 12 residues. CDR3 loop: CASSSAEAEAFF. The CDR3 bases are TGTGCCAGCAGTTCCGCAGAAGCTGAAGCTTTCTTT.

This clone was counted a few times. The chain combines TRBV11-3 with TRBJ2-5; TRBD2 might be the D (5 bases). V dropped 5 bases and J dropped 4 bases, with 17 bases sitting between them. The CDR3 has 15 residues. Looked up from germline, CDR1 is SGHNT and CDR2 is YENEEA. The CDR3 is CASSLDSSWGETQYF. The CDR3 nucleotides read TGTGCCAGCAGCCTGGACTCAAGTTGGGGAGAGACCCAGTACTTC.

This chain connects TRBV7-9 to TRBJ1-2; D is possibly TRBD1 (5 bases). Per the germline V gene, CDR1 is SEHNR and CDR2 is FQNEAQ (reference sequence). CDR3 length: 17 residues. Trimming shortened V by 5 bases and J by 9 bases, and 28 bases separated the two germline ends. This CDR3 reads CASSPLPAAGGTGSYTF. In DNA form, the CDR3 reads TGTGCCAGCAGCCCTCTCCCGGCGGCGGGGGGAACCGGTAGCTACACCTTC.

This chain joins TRBV28 and TRBJ2-7; D not resolved. V lost 5 bases and J 4 bases, leaving 18 bases between the germline ends. The CDR3 spans 15 residues. CDR1 is MDHEN, CDR2 SYDVKM, per germline. The CDR3 reads CASSAPGIGSYEQYF. The DNA of the CDR3 is TGTGCCAGCAGTGCGCCTGGCATCGGGTCTTACGAGCAGTACTTC.

The V gene is TRBV9, the J gene TRBJ1-1; 8 positions match TRBD1. This CDR3 spans 18 amino acids. Germline V CDR1 and CDR2: SGDLS, YYNGEE. V shed 4 bases, J shed 1 base, and the junction held 15 bases outside the gene matches. CDR3 in amino acids: CASSPRRGLVPSNTEAFF. The CDR3 DNA reads as TGTGCCAGCAGCCCACGCAGGGGGCTCGTCCCTTCGAACACTGAAGCTTTCTTT. The full variable domain, its missing parts supplied by reference TRBV9 and TRBJ1-1, is DSGVTQTPKHLITATGQRVTLRCSPRSGDLSVYWYQQSLDQGLQFLIQYYNGEERAKGNILERFSAQQFPDLHSELNLSSLELGDSALYFCASSPRRGLVPSNTEAFFGQGTRLTVV.

The gene calls are TRBV28 and TRBJ1-1; the D is unclear. V was shortened by 2 bases and J by 1 base, with 8 bases between the two germline ends. This CDR3 is 14 amino acids long. Germline CDR1 and CDR2: MDHEN and SYDVKM. The CDR3 reads CASSLHSRNTEAFF. The CDR3 DNA reads as TGTGCCAGCAGTTTACATTCCAGGAACACTGAAGCTTTCTTT.

V is TRBV28 and J is TRBJ1-2; 7 positions agree with TRBD1. The length of the CDR3 is 13 residues. Unmatched junction bases numbered 5, after V lost 5 bases and J lost 5 bases. Germline assignment: CDR1 MDHEN and CDR2 SYDVKM. This chain's CDR3 is CASSLRQGYGYTF. The CDR3 DNA reads TGTGCCAGCAGTCTCCGACAGGGTTATGGCTACACCTTC.

V is TRBV5-5 and J is TRBJ2-7, with TRBD1 matching 12 bases. CDR1 is SGHKS and CDR2 is YYEKEE in the germline V gene (reference sequence). The V segment lost 5 bases and the J segment 4 bases; nucleotides outside the gene matches: 7. The CDR3 totals 15 residues. The CDR3 DNA reads TGTGCCAGCAGATCGGGACAGGGGGCGCATTACGAGCAGTACTTC. Its translation: CASRSGQGAHYEQYF. Combining the CDR3 with reference TRBV5-5 and TRBJ2-7 gives the whole variable domain DAGVTQSPTHLIKTRGQQVTLRCSPISGHKSVSWYQQVLGQGPQFIFQYYEKEERGRGNFPDRFSARQFPNYSSELNVNALLLGDSALYLCASRSGQGAHYEQYFGPGTRLTVT.

The V gene is TRBV19, the J gene TRBJ2-5; TRBD1 is a possible D gene (6 bases). CDR3 length: 14 amino acids. The V and J ends lost 5 bases and 4 bases respectively, with 14 bases between them. The germline gives CDR1 LNHDA, CDR2 SQIVND (reference sequence). For the CDR3, the DNA is TGTGCCAGTAGTGTTCCAGGGGTGCGAGAGACCCAGTACTTC. Protein: CASSVPGVRETQYF.

This sequence joins TRBV9 and TRBJ2-2; 7 positions agree with TRBD1. The germline gives CDR1 SGDLS, CDR2 YYNGEE. V lost 4 bases and J lost 4; bases outside the gene matches: 7. The CDR3 has 15 residues. CDR3 nucleotide sequence: TGTGCCAGCAGCCCCCGGACAGGACTCACCGGGGAGCTGTTTTTT. Its protein is CASSPRTGLTGELFF.

The rearrangement uses TRBV7-2 and TRBJ1-5; 7 bases match TRBD1. Germline V gene sequence: CDR1 SGHTA, CDR2 FQGNSA. V dropped 5 bases and J dropped 7; count of bases not matched to a gene: 11. The CDR3 runs to 15 residues. The CDR3 DNA is TGTGCCAGCAGCCCTCGGACAGGAGTTGCCCAGCCCCAGCATTTT. Amino acid sequence: CASSPRTGVAQPQHF.

The chain combines TRBV5-1 with TRBJ1-1; TRBD1 aligns across 9 bases. CDR3 size: 16 residues. The V gene's germline CDR1 is SGHRS and CDR2 YFSETQ. The V and J ends lost 0 bases and 7 bases, in that order; junction bases with no gene match: 10. CDR3: CASSLGRDRADSEAFF. CDR3 nucleotide sequence: TGCGCCAGCAGCTTGGGAAGGGACAGGGCGGACAGTGAAGCTTTCTTT.

The DNA for the CDR3 is TGTGCCAGCCAATACATCGGGGAGGCCAAACAGTACTTC. Amino acids: CASQYIGEAKQYF. The gene calls are TRBV25-1 and TRBJ2-7; a weak D match, TRBD2 (6 bases). Trimming shortened V by 8 bases and J by 10 bases, and 21 bases separated the two germline ends. The CDR3 totals 13 residues. CDR1 is MGHDK, CDR2 SYGVNS, per germline.